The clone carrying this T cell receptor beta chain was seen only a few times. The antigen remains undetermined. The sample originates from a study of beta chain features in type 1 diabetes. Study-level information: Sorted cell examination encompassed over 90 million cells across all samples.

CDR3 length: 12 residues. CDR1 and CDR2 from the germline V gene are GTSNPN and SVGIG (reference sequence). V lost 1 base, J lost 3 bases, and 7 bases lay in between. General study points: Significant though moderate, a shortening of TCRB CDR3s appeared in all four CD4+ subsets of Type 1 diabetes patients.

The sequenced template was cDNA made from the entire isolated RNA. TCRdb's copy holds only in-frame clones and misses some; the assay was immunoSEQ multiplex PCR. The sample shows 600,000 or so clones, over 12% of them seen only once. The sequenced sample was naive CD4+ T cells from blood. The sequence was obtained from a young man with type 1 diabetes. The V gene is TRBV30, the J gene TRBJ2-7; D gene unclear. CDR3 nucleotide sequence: TGTGCCTGGAGTGCCTATGGCTACGAGCAGTACTTC. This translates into CAWSAYGYEQYF.